Sequencing of this T cell receptor (beta chain) was carried out in a study of blood T cell repertoires in COVID-19. Overall study context: The United States, Italy and Spain were the sources of the acute and convalescent COVID-19 samples.

CDR3 length: 11 residues. V gave up 7 bases and J gave up 9 bases, with 10 bases separating them. This study enrolled people aged about 18 to 95 from roughly 24 US geographic areas. Generated by immunoSEQ multiplex PCR, the TCRdb table keeps only in-frame clones and is missing some. The repertoire holds roughly 400,000 clones, with around 89% as singletons. The chain recombines TRBV12-3 or TRBV12-4 with TRBJ2-1; D perhaps matches TRBD1 (6 bases). The TCR was taken from a man aged 25-45 years who had recovered from COVID-19. Sequenced sample: PBMCs or T cells enriched from blood (not recorded which). For the CDR3, the DNA is TGTGCCAGCACCCTCAGGGGTGAGCAGTTCTTC. Translated: CASTLRGEQFF.